The 6 T cell receptor beta chains in this list originate from one sample, sequenced in a study of shared clonotypes between healthy human individuals. Naive CD8 isolation took CD45RO-negative cells positively selected for CCR7 and excluded terminally differentiated effector memory CD45RA+ cells. Here immunoSEQ multiplex PCR was the method, and the copy in TCRdb shows in-frame clones only, minus some. Among about 2.1 million clones, approximately 92% were seen once, and the ten largest hold about 1.6%. Sequenced sample: naive CD8+ T cells from PBMCs. These receptors originate from a man between 18 and 35 years old in good health. Some clones in this sample may be carry-over from other donors' samples.

V and J are TRBV25-1 and TRBJ1-1; no firm D call. The length of the CDR3 is 12 residues. Trimming left V 3 bases short and J 8 bases short, with 10 bases between. Germline V CDR1 and CDR2: MGHDK, SYGVNS. The CDR3 loop reads CASSDLGTEAFF. For the CDR3, the DNA is TGTGCCAGCAGTGATCTGGGAACAGAAGCTTTCTTT.

This clone has a single count. The V gene is TRBV7-9, the J gene TRBJ2-7; 10 nucleotides line up with TRBD1. CDR3 length: 13 amino acids. Germline CDR1 SEHNR, CDR2 FQNEAQ (reference sequence). V was pared by 8 bases and J by 4 bases, with 5 bases of the junction left unmatched. This chain's CDR3 is CASGDRGVYEQYF. CDR3 bases: TGTGCCAGCGGGGACAGGGGTGTTTACGAGCAGTACTTC.

J is TRBJ1-4 and V is TRBV15, with TRBD1 matching 11 bases. Germline V gene lookup returns CDR1 LNHNV and CDR2 YYDKDF (reference sequence). With 3 bases clipped from V and 7 bases from J, the junction kept 4 bases outside the gene matches. There are 15 residues in the CDR3. CDR3 sequence: CATSRTGTGGEKLFF. The CDR3, as DNA: TGTGCCACCAGCAGGACCGGGACAGGGGGTGAAAAACTGTTTTTT.

This clone was recorded only once. The chain has TRBV4-1 and TRBJ2-1; TRBD1 matches at 10 bases. Germline V CDR1 and CDR2: MGHRA, YSYEKL. Trimming removed 1 base from V and 2 bases from J; junction bases left unmatched: 5. This CDR3 has 17 amino acids. The CDR3 coding sequence is TGCGCCAGCAGCCAAGTAGGACAGGGGGTACCCTACAATGAGCAGTTCTTC. Translated, it gives CASSQVGQGVPYNEQFF.

This clone has only a few counts. The J gene is TRBJ1-2, the V gene TRBV7-9, with D possibly matching TRBD1 (6 bases). The CDR3 consists of 14 residues. The germline V and J ends were trimmed by 8 bases and 6 bases, with 19 bases remaining between them. Germline V gene data show CDR1 as SEHNR and CDR2 as FQNEAQ (reference sequence). The chain's CDR3 is CASPGRGGTDGYTF. CDR3 in DNA: TGTGCCAGCCCGGGGCGGGGGGGCACTGATGGCTACACCTTC.

The CDR3 loop is CASSSPPGRGGGMNTEAFF. The CDR3 region has the DNA TGTGCCAGCAGTTCCCCCCCAGGGCGCGGTGGGGGTATGAACACTGAAGCTTTCTTT. The rearrangement joins TRBV27 to TRBJ1-1, with D possibly TRBD1 on 5 matching bases. The CDR3 has 19 residues. Germline CDR1 reads MNHEY; CDR2 reads SMNVEV (reference sequence). Trimming cost V 4 bases and J 0 bases, with 24 bases left between them.